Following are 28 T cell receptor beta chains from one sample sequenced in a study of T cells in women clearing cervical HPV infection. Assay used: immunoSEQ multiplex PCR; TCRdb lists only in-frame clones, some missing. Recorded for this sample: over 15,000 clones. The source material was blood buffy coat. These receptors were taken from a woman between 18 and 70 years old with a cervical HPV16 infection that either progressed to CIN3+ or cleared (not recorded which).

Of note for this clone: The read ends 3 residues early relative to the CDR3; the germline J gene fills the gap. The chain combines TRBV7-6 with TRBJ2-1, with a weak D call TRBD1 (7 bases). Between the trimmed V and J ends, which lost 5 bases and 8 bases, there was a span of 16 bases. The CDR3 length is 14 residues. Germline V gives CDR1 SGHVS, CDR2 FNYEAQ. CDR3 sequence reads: CASSLVGGTDEQFF. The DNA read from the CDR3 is TGTGCCAGCAGCCTAGTTGGAGGGACAGATGAG.

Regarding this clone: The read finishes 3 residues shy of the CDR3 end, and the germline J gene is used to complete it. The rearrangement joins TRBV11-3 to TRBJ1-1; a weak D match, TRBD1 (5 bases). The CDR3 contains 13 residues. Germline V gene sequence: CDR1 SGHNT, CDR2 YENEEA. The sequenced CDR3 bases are TGTGCCAGCAGCCTAGTGGTTGGGGCCGAA. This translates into CASSLVVGAE. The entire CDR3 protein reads CASSLVVGAEAFF.

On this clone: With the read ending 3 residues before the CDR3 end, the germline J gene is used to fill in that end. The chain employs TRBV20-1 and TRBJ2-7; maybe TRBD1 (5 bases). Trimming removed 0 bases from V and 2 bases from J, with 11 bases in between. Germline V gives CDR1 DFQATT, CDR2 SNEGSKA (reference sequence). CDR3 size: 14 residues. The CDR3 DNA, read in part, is TGCAGTGCTAGAGAGACAGTGCAAGCCTACGAG. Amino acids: CSARETVQAYE. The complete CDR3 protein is CSARETVQAYEQYF.

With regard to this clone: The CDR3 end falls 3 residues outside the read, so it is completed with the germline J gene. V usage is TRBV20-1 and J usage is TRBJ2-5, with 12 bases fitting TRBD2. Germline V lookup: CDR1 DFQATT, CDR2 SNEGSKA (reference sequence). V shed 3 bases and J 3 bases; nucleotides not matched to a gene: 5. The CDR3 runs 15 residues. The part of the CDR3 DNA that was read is TGCAGTGCTAGCAGGACTAGCGGGACTAAAGAGACC. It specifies CSASRTSGTKET. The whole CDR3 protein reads CSASRTSGTKETQYF.

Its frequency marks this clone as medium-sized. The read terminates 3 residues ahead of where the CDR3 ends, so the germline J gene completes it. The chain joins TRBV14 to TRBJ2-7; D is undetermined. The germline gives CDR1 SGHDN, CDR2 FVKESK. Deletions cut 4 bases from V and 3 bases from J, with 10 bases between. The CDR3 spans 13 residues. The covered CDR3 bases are TGTGCCAGCAGCCCACAGCCTTACTACGAG. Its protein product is CASSPQPYYE. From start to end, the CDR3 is CASSPQPYYEQYF. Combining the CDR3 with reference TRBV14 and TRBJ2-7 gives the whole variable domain EAGVTQFPSHSVIEKGQTVTLRCDPISGHDNLYWYRRVMGKEIKFLLHFVKESKQDESGMPNNRFLAERTGGTYSTLKVQPAELEDSGVYFCASSPQPYYEQYFGPGTRLTVT.

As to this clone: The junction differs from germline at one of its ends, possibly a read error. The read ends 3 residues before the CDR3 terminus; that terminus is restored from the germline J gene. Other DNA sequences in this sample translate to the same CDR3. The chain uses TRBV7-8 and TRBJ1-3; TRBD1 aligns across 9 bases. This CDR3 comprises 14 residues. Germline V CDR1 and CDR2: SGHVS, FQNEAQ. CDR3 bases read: TGTGCCAGCAGCTTATCGGGACAGGGAAACACA. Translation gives CASSLSGQGNT. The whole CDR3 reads CASSLSGQGNTIYF.

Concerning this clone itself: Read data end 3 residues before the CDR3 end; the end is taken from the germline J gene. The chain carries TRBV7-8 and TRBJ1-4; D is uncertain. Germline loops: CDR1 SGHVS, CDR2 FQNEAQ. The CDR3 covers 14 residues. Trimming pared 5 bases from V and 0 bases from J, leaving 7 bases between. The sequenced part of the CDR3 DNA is TGTGCCAGCAGCATCACACCAACTAATGAAAAA. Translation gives CASSITPTNEK. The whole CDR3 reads CASSITPTNEKLFF.

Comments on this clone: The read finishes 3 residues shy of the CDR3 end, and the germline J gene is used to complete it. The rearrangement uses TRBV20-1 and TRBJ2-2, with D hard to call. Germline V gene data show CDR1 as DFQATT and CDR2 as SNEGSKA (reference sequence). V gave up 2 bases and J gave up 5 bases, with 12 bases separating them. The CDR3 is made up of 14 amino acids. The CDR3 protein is CSARKRRGTGELFF. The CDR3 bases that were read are TGCAGTGCTAGAAAGCGACGAGGAACCGGGGAG.

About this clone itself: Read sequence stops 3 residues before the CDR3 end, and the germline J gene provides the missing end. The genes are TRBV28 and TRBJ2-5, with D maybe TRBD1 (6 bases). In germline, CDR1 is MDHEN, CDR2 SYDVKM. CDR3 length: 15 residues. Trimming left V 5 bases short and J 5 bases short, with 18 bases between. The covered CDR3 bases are TGTGCCAGCAGTCCAGCTACAGGGTGGGGCGAGACC. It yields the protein CASSPATGWGET. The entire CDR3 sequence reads CASSPATGWGETQYF.

The CDR3 sequence is CASSWPQRSYNEQFF. The CDR3 DNA, read in part, is TGTGCCAGCAGTTGGCCCCAGCGCTCCTACAATGAG. The chain recombines TRBV6-2 or TRBV6-3 with TRBJ2-1; D remains unclear. The read ends 3 residues early relative to the CDR3; the germline J gene fills the gap. Between the trimmed V and J ends, which lost 4 bases and 0 bases, there was a span of 10 bases. Germline V lookup: CDR1 MNHEY, CDR2 SVGEGT. The CDR3 is made up of 15 amino acids.

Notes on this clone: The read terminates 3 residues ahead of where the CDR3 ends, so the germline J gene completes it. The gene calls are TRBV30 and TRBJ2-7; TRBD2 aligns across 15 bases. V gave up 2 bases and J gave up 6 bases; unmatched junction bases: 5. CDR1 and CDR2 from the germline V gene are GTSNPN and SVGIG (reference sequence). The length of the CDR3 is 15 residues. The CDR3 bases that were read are TGTGCCTGGAGTTGGACTAGCGGGAGGGTGGGCGAG. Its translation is CAWSWTSGRVGE. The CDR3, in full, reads CAWSWTSGRVGEQYF. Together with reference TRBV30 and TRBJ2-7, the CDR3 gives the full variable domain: SQTIHQWPATLVQPVGSPLSLECTVEGTSNPNLYWYRQAAGRGLQLLFYSVGIGQISSEVPQNLSASRPQDRQFILSSKKLLLSDSGFYLCAWSWTSGRVGEQYFGPGTRLTVT.

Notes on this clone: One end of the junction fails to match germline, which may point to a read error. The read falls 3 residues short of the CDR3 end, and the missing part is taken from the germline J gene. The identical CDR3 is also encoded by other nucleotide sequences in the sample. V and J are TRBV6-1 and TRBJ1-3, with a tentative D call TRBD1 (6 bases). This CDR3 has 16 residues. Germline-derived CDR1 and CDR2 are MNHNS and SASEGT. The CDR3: CASSEIEGVGGNTIYF. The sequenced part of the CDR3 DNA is TGTGCCAGCAGTGAAATTGAGGGGGTCGGTGGAAACACG.

The CDR3 bases that were read are TGTGCCAGCAGCTTAGACAGGGTACTTAACTATGGC. This codes for CASSLDRVLNYG. The whole CDR3 sequence is CASSLDRVLNYGYTF. The J gene is TRBJ1-2, the V gene TRBV11-2; weak D call: TRBD1 (5 bases). The read halts 3 residues ahead of the CDR3 end, with the missing end drawn from the germline J gene. V lost 0 bases, J lost 1 base, and 9 bases lay in between. The CDR3 totals 15 residues. From germline, CDR1 is SGHAT and CDR2 FQNNGV.

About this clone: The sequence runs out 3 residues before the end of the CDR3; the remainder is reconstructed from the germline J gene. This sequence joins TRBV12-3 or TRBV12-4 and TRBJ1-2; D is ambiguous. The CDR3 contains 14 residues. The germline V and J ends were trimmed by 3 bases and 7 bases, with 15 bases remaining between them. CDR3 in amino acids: CASSFFPHRGGYTF. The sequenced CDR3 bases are TGTGCCAGCAGTTTCTTTCCGCACCGGGGTGGC.

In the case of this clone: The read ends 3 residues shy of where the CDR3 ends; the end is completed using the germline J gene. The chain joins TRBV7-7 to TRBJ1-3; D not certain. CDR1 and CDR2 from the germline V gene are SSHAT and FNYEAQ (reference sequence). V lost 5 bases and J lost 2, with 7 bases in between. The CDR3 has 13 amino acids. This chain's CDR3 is CASSQLAGNTIYF. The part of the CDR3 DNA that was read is TGTGCCAGCAGCCAGTTGGCTGGAAACACC. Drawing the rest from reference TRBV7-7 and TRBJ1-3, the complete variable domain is GAGVSQSPRYKVTKRGQDVTLRCDPISSHATLYWYQQALGQGPEFLTYFNYEAQPDKSGLPSDRFSAERPEGSISTLTIQRTEQRDSAMYRCASSQLAGNTIYFGEGSWLTVV.

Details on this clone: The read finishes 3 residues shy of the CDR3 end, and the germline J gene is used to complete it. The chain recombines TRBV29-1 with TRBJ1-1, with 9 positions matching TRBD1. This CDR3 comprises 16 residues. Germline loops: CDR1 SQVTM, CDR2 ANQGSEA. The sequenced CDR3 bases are TGCAGCGCTGCCCTAGTAGGACAGGGGCCGCTTTTCGAA. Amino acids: CSAALVGQGPLFE. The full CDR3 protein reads CSAALVGQGPLFEAFF.

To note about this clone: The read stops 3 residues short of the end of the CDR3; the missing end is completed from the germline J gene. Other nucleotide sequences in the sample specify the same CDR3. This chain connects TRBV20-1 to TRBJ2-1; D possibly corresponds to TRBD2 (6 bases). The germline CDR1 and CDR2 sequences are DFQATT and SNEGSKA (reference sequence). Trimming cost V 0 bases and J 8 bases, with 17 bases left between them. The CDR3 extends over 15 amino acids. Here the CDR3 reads CSARDRGTSAYEQFF. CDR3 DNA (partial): TGCAGTGCTAGAGATCGGGGGACGAGTGCATATGAG.

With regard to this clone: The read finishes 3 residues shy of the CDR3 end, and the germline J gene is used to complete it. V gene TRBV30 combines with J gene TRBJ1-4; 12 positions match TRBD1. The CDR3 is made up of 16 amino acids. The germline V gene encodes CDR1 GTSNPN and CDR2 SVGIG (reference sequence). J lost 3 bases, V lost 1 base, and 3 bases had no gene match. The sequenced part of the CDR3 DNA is TGTGCCTGGAGTGGGGGACAGGGGGCGGCTAATGAAAAA. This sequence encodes CAWSGGQGAANEK. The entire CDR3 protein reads CAWSGGQGAANEKLFF.

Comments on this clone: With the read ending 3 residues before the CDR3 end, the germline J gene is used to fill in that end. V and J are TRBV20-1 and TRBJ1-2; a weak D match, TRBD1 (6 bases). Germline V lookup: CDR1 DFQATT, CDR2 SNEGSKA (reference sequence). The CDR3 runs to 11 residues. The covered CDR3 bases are TGCAGTGCTAGCACCGGACAGGGC. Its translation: CSASTGQG. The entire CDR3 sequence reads CSASTGQGYTF.

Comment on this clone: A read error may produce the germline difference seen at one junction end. The part of the CDR3 DNA that was read is TGCGCCAGCAGCCAAGGTCGGTGGTCCGGCACTGAA. The encoded protein is CASSQGRWSGTE. The complete CDR3 protein is CASSQGRWSGTEAFF. The chain has TRBV4-2 and TRBJ1-1; D gene unclear. The read is 3 residues too short to cover the CDR3 end, so that end is filled in from the germline J gene. The CDR3 totals 15 residues. From germline, CDR1 is LGHNA and CDR2 YNFKEQ.

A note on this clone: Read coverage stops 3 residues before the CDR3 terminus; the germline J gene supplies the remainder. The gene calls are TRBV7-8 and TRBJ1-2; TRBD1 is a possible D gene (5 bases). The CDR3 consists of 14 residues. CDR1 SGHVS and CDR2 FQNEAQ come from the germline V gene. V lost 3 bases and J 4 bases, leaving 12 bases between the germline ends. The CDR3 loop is CASSFVQGGYGYTF. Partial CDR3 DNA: TGTGCCAGCAGCTTCGTCCAGGGCGGCTATGGC. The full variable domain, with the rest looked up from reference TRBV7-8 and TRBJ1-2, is GAGVSQSPRYKVAKRGQDVALRCDPISGHVSLFWYQQALGQGPEFLTYFQNEAQLDKSGLPSDRFFAERPEGSVSTLKIQRTQQEDSAVYLCASSFVQGGYGYTFGSGTRLTVV.

The sequenced CDR3 bases are TGTGCCAGCAGTCGCGGCTTTAACTATGGT. Protein sequence: CASSRGFNYG. The entire CDR3 protein reads CASSRGFNYGQYF. V usage is TRBV6-2 or TRBV6-3 and J usage is TRBJ2-4; D remains unclear. With the read ending 3 residues before the CDR3 end, the germline J gene is used to fill in that end. Germline V gene sequence: CDR1 MNHEY, CDR2 SVGEGT. This CDR3 region has 13 residues.

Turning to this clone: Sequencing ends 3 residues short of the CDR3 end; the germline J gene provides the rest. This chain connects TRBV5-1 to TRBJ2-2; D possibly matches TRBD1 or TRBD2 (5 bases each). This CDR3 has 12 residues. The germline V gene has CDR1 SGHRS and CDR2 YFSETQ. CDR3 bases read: TGCGCCAGCAGCTTTGAGGGGCTCCGG. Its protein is CASSFEGLR. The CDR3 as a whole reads CASSFEGLRLFF.

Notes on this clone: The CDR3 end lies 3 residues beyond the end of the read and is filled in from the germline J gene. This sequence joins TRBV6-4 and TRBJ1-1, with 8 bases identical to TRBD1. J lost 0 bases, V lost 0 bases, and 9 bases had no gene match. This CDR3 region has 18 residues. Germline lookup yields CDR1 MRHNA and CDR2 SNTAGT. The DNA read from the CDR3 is TGTGCCAGCAGTGACTCCCCCTTTTCGACAGGGGTGAACACTGAA. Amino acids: CASSDSPFSTGVNTE. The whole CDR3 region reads CASSDSPFSTGVNTEAFF.

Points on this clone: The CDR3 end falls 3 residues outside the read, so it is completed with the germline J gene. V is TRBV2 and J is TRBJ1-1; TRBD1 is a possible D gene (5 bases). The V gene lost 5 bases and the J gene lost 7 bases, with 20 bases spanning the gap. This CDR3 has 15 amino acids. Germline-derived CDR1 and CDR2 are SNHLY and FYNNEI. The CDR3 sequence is CASSRKGAFSDEAFF. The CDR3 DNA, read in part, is TGTGCCAGCAGTAGAAAAGGGGCCTTCAGCGATGAA.

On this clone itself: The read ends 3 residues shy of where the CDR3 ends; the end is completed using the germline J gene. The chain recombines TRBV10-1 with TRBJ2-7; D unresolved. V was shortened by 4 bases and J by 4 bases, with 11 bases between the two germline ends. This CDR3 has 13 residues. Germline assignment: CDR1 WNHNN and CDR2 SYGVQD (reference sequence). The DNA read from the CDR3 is TGCGCCAGCAGTGGTTGGCCCTCTTACGAG. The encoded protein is CASSGWPSYE. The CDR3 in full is CASSGWPSYEQYF.

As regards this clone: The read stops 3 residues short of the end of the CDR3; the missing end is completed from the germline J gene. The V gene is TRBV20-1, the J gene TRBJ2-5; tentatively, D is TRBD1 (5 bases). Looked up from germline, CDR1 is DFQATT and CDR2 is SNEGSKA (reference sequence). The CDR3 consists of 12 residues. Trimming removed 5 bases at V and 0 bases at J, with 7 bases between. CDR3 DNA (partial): TGCAGTGCTCGACAGTACCAAGAGACC. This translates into CSARQYQET. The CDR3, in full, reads CSARQYQETQYF.

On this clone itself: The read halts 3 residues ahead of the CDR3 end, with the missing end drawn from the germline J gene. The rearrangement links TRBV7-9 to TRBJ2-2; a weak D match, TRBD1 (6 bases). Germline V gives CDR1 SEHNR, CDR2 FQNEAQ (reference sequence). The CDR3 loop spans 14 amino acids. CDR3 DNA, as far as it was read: TGTGCCAGCAGCTCGACAGGATATAATTCACCG. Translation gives CASSSTGYNSP. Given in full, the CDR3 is CASSSTGYNSPLFF.